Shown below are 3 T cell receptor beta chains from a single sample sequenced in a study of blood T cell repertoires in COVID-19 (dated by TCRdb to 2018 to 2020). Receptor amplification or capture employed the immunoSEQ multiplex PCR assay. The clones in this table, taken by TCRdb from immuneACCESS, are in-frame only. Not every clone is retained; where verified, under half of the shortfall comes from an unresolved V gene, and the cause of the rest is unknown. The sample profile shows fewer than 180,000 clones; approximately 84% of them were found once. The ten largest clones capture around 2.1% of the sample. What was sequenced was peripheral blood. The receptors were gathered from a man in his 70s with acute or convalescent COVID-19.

Written as DNA, the CDR3 is TGTGCCAGCAGTTGGCAGGGGAACACCGGGGAGCTGTTTTTT. Translating it yields CASSWQGNTGELFF. The chain combines TRBV6-5 with TRBJ2-2; a possible D gene is TRBD1 (5 bases). The CDR3 has 14 residues. Germline CDR1 is MNHEY and CDR2 is SVGAGI. V dropped 4 bases and J dropped 1 base, with 7 bases sitting between them.

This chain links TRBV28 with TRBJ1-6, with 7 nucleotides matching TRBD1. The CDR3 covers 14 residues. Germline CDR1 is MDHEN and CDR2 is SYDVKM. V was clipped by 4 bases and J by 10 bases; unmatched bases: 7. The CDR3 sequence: CASSSLTGESPLHF. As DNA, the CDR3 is TGTGCCAGCAGTTCACTCACAGGGGAATCACCCCTCCACTTT.

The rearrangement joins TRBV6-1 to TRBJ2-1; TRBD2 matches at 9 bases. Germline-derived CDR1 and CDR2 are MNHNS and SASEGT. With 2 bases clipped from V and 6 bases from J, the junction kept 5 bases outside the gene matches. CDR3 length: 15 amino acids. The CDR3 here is CASSESAGGVNEQFF. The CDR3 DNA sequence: TGTGCCAGCAGTGAAAGTGCGGGGGGGGTCAATGAGCAGTTCTTC.